A selection of T cell receptor beta chains follows, all from one sample in a study of T cell repertoires in cytomegalovirus infection. TCRdb passed the reads through MiXCR, listing each CDR3 protein once. This sample carries about 240,000 distinct CDR3 sequences, roughly 6.5% of them seen once, and the ten largest clones take 6.5%. Sequences were obtained from PBMCs. All receptors come from a human donor in good health (CMV status not recorded). Some clones in this sample may be carry-over from other donors' samples. The CDR3 runs from the conserved cysteine through the conserved F or W. Fields, in order: J gene, clone size, D gene, V gene, CDR3 DNA, CDR3 protein. D genes are given only for firm matches. The listing skips clone size in some rows; elsewhere it reads once, few, many or a size class.

j_gene: TRBJ1-5; abundance: many; d_gene: .; v_gene: TRBV12-3/TRBV12-4; CDR3nt: TGTGCCAGCAGTTCTAACTTAAACAATCAGCCCCAGCATTTT; CDR3aa: CASSSNLNNQPQHF
j_gene: TRBJ1-1; abundance: .; d_gene: .; v_gene: TRBV30; CDR3nt: TGTGCCTGGAGTGTACGGGGAACATTCGTTTTCTTT; CDR3aa: CAWSVRGTFVFF
j_gene: TRBJ1-5; abundance: many; d_gene: .; v_gene: TRBV7-8; CDR3nt: TGTGCCAGCAGCTCGACCCAAAATCAGCCCCAGCATTTT; CDR3aa: CASSSTQNQPQHF
j_gene: TRBJ1-4; abundance: many; d_gene: .; v_gene: TRBV7-9; CDR3nt: TGTGCCAGCAGCTTATTTCAGGGGACGGTTGAAAAACTGTTTTTT; CDR3aa: CASSLFQGTVEKLFF
j_gene: TRBJ2-1; abundance: few; d_gene: TRBD2; v_gene: TRBV20-1; CDR3nt: TGCAGTGCTAGAGATCAAGCTAGCGGGAGGAGTGAGCAGTTCTTC; CDR3aa: CSARDQASGRSEQFF
j_gene: TRBJ2-2; abundance: many; d_gene: TRBD1; v_gene: TRBV15; CDR3nt: TGTGCCACCAGCAGAGATTGGGGGACAGGGGCCACCGGGGAGCTGTTTTTT; CDR3aa: CATSRDWGTGATGELFF
j_gene: TRBJ2-1; abundance: .; d_gene: .; v_gene: TRBV29-1; CDR3nt: TGCAGCGTTGTATTCAGTACCTCCAATGAGCAGTTCTTC; CDR3aa: CSVVFSTSNEQFF
j_gene: TRBJ2-7; abundance: many; d_gene: TRBD1; v_gene: TRBV15; CDR3nt: TGTGCCACCAGCAGAGAATACACCGGGACAGGGGGGTACGAGCAGTACTTC; CDR3aa: CATSREYTGTGGYEQYF
j_gene: TRBJ2-4; abundance: many; d_gene: .; v_gene: TRBV7-2; CDR3nt: TGTGCCAGCAGCCTCCTACCCTCGGATGGAAACATTCAGTACTTC; CDR3aa: CASSLLPSDGNIQYF
j_gene: TRBJ2-2; abundance: .; d_gene: .; v_gene: TRBV28; CDR3nt: TGTGCCAGCAAAGTACCCACCGGGGAGCTGTTTTTT; CDR3aa: CASKVPTGELFF
j_gene: TRBJ2-3; abundance: once; d_gene: .; v_gene: TRBV5-1; CDR3nt: TGCGACAGCAGCTTGGCGGGAGATACGCAGTATTTT; CDR3aa: CDSSLAGDTQYF
j_gene: TRBJ1-1; abundance: many; d_gene: .; v_gene: TRBV7-6; CDR3nt: TGTGCCACCTCACTTCCGATGGCAGGGCGCTTTGAAGCTTTCTTT; CDR3aa: CATSLPMAGRFEAFF
j_gene: TRBJ2-7; abundance: .; d_gene: .; v_gene: TRBV27; CDR3nt: TGTGCCAGCAGTCCCTTCGACCAGGGATTCTACGAGCAGTACTTC; CDR3aa: CASSPFDQGFYEQYF
j_gene: TRBJ2-7; abundance: many; d_gene: .; v_gene: TRBV30; CDR3nt: TGTGCCTGGACCCCGGGCAGCTACGAGCAGTACTTC; CDR3aa: CAWTPGSYEQYF
j_gene: TRBJ2-2; abundance: many; d_gene: TRBD1; v_gene: TRBV7-2; CDR3nt: TGTGCCAGCAGCTTGACTCCAGGGGGCTCTGGCGGGGAGCTGTTTTTT; CDR3aa: CASSLTPGGSGGELFF
j_gene: TRBJ2-2; abundance: many; d_gene: TRBD1; v_gene: TRBV29-1; CDR3nt: TGCAGCGCTGATTTTTCAGGACAGGTGGACACCGGGGAGCTGTTTTTT; CDR3aa: CSADFSGQVDTGELFF
j_gene: TRBJ2-1; abundance: many; d_gene: .; v_gene: TRBV7-2; CDR3nt: TGTGCCAGCAGCTTAGCGCCGGACAATGAGCAGTTCTTC; CDR3aa: CASSLAPDNEQFF
j_gene: TRBJ1-1; abundance: few; d_gene: .; v_gene: TRBV20-1; CDR3nt: TGCAGTGCGCCGTGGGGGGGTGAAGCTTTCTTT; CDR3aa: CSAPWGGEAFF